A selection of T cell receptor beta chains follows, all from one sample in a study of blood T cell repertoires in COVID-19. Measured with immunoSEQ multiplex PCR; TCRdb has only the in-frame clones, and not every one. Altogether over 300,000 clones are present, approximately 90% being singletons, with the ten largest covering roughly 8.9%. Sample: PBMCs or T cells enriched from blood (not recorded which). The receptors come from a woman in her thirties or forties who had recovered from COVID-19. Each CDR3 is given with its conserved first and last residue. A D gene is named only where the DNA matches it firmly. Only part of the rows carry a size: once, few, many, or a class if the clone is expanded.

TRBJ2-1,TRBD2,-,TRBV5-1,TGCGCCAGCAGCTTGGCGGGACTAGCACCGAATGAGCAGTTCTTC,CASSLAGLAPNEQFF
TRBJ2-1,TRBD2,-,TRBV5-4,TGTGCCAGCAGCTTGCGGCTAGCGGGAGCCTATGAGCAGTTCTTC,CASSLRLAGAYEQFF
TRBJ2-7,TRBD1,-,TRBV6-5,TGTGCCAGCAGTTACGGCAGGGGGCTCGAGCAGTACTTC,CASSYGRGLEQYF
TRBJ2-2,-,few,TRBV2,TGTGCCACGAGGGGGAGGGTGAACACCGGGGAGCTGTTTTTT,CATRGRVNTGELFF
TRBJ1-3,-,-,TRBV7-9,TGTGCCAGCAGCTTAACGGGGTACGGAAACACCATATATTTT,CASSLTGYGNTIYF
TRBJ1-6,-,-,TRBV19,TGTGCCAGTAGTATGCAGGGGACGACCTATAATTCACCCCTCCACTTT,CASSMQGTTYNSPLHF
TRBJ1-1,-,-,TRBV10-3,TGTGCCATCAGTGAGTCGACAGGTTTGGGCACTGAAGCTTTCTTT,CAISESTGLGTEAFF
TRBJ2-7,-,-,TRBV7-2,TGTGCCAGCAGCTTAGCCAGCTCTGCGGGTCGGTACGAGCAGTACTTC,CASSLASSAGRYEQYF
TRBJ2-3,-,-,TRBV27,TGTGCCAGACTTACAGATACGCAGTATTTT,CARLTDTQYF
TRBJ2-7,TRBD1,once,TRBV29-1,TGCAGCGTTGGTGGGACAGGGGCCTACGAGCAGTACTTC,CSVGGTGAYEQYF
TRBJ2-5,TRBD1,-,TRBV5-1,TGCGCCAGCAGCAGACAGGGGACGACTGGGGAAGAGACCCAGTACTTC,CASSRQGTTGEETQYF
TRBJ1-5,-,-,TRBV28,TGTGCCAGCAGTCTTAAGTGGGCAGGGAGGCAGCCCCAGCATTTT,CASSLKWAGRQPQHF
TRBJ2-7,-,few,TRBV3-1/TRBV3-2,TGTGCCAGCAGCCGAACAGGATATTCCTACGAGCAGTACTTC,CASSRTGYSYEQYF
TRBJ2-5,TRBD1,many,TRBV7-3,TGTGCCAGCAGCCCGCGACAGGGGTCGGGAGAGACCCAGTACTTC,CASSPRQGSGETQYF
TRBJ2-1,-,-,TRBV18,TGTGCCAGCTCACGACTGGCGAGCTCCTACAATGAGCAGTTCTTC,CASSRLASSYNEQFF
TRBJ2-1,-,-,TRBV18,TGTGCCAGCTCACCTGTTTCGGATGAGCAGTTCTTC,CASSPVSDEQFF
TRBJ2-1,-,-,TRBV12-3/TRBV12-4,TGTGCCAGCAGTTCGGGAGCGAGCAATGAGCAGTTCTTC,CASSSGASNEQFF
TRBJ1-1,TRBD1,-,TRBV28,TGTGCCAGCAGTCCCCCCGACAGGGGCGGCACTGAAGCTTTCTTT,CASSPPDRGGTEAFF
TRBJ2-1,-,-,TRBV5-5,TGTGCCAGCAGCTCGAAGACCCAACCGACACCCAATGAGCAGTTCTTC,CASSSKTQPTPNEQFF
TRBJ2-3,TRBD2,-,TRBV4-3,TGCGCCAGCAGCCAAGGCCCAGGACTAGCGGACCCAGATACGCAGTATTTT,CASSQGPGLADPDTQYF
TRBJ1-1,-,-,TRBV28,TGTGCCAGCAGTTGGGCGGGGGTCACTGAAGCTTTCTTT,CASSWAGVTEAFF
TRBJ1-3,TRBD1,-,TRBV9,TGTGCCAGCAGTAGACAGGGGGCTGGAAACACCATATATTTT,CASSRQGAGNTIYF
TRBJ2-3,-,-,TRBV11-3,TGTGCCAGCAGCCTCCGGGACTTCACAGATACGCAGTATTTT,CASSLRDFTDTQYF
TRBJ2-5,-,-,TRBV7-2,TGTGCCAGCAGAACCAAGGGGGGGCTCGGAGAGACCCAGTACTTC,CASRTKGGLGETQYF
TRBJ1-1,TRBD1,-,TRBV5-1,TGCGCCAGCAGCTCTGGACAGGGGGTGAACACTGAAGCTTTCTTT,CASSSGQGVNTEAFF
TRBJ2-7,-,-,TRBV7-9,TGTGCCAGCAGCTTCCGAGGCAGCTATTCCTACGAGCAGTACTTC,CASSFRGSYSYEQYF
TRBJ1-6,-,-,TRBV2,TGTGCCAGCAACAGGGATTCACCCCTCCACTTT,CASNRDSPLHF
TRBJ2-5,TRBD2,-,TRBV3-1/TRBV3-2,TGTGCCAGCAGCCAAGTTGCGGGAGATCAAGAGACCCAGTACTTC,CASSQVAGDQETQYF
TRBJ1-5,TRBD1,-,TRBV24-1,TGTGCCACCAGTGACGCGGGGGACAGGGGCATCTATCAGCCCCAGCATTTT,CATSDAGDRGIYQPQHF
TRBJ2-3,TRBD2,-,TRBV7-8,TGTGCCAGCAGCCGAGGGACTAGCGGGAGCCCAGATACGCAGTATTTT,CASSRGTSGSPDTQYF
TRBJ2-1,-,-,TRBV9,TGTGCCAGCAGCGTGCACCTCGGGTCCTACAATGAGCAGTTCTTC,CASSVHLGSYNEQFF
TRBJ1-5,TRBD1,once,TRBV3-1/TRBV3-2,TGTGCCAGCAGCCGATCGGGACAGGGCAATCAGCCCCAGCATTTT,CASSRSGQGNQPQHF
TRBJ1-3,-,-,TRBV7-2,TGTGCCAGCAGCGGCAGGAACTCTGGAAACACCATATATTTT,CASSGRNSGNTIYF
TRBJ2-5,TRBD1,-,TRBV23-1,TGCGCCAGCAGTCACGACCGCGACAGGGGGCGAGAGACCCAGTACTTC,CASSHDRDRGRETQYF
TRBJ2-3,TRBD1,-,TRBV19,TGTGCCAGTAGATGGACAGGGGGCGCAGATACGCAGTATTTT,CASRWTGGADTQYF
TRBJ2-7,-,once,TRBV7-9,TGTGCCAGCAGCTCGGACACCCTCAGGTACGAGCAGTACTTC,CASSSDTLRYEQYF
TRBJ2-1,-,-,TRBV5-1,TGCGCCAGCAGCTTGGGGGTAGCCGCCTACAATGAGCAGTTCTTC,CASSLGVAAYNEQFF
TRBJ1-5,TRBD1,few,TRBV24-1,TGTGCCACCAGTGAGGGGACAGGGCCGAATCAGCCCCAGCATTTT,CATSEGTGPNQPQHF
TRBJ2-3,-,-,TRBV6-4,TGTGCCAGCAGTGTGGACACCTCCGATACGCAGTATTTT,CASSVDTSDTQYF
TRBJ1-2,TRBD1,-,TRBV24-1,TGTGCCACCAGTGATTCAGACAGGGGCTATGGCTACACCTTC,CATSDSDRGYGYTF
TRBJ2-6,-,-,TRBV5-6,TGTGCCAGCAGCAGGGGACAACTGAGCTCTGGGGCCAACGTCCTGACTTTC,CASSRGQLSSGANVLTF
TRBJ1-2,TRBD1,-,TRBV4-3,TGCGCCAGCAGCCTATACAGGGGTTTAGTCCAGGATGGCTACACCTTC,CASSLYRGLVQDGYTF
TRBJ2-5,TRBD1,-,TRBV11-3,TGTGCCAGCAGCTTGGGACAGGTCCTGGGGGCCCAGTACTTC,CASSLGQVLGAQYF
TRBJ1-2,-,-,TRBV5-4,TGTGCCAGCAGCCCCCGTTCCCTCGTGGGGAGCTATGGCTACACCTTC,CASSPRSLVGSYGYTF
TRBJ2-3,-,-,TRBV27,TGTGCCAGCAGTGCAACAGGGTTACATACGCAGTATTTT,CASSATGLHTQYF
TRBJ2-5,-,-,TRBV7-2,TGTGCCAGCGCTAGGGAGGCGCGAGAGACCCAGTACTTC,CASAREARETQYF
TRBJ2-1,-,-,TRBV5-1,TGCGCCAGCAGCCGGAGTTTGGGTCTCGATGAGCAGTTCTTC,CASSRSLGLDEQFF
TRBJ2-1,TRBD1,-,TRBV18,TGTGCCAGCTCACTCGGACAGGGGAATGAGCAGTTCTTC,CASSLGQGNEQFF
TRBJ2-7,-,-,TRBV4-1,TGCGCCAGCAGCCAAGGGATACAGGGCACCTACGAGCAGTACTTC,CASSQGIQGTYEQYF
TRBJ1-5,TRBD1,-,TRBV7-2,TGTGCCAGCAGCTTGGCAGGGGGGAATCAGCCCCAGCATTTT,CASSLAGGNQPQHF
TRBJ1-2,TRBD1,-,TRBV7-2,TGTGCCAGCAGCTCTTACAGGGGCCGTTCCCTGGATAACTATGGCTACACCTTC,CASSSYRGRSLDNYGYTF
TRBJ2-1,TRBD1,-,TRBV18,TGTGCCAGCTCACTGGGACAGGGGGCAGTGTACAATGAGCAGTTCTTC,CASSLGQGAVYNEQFF
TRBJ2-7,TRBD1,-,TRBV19,TGTGCCAGTAGAGCACTCGGACAGGGACCCTACGAGCAGTACTTC,CASRALGQGPYEQYF
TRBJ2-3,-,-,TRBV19,TGTGCCAGTAGTTGGGGAGTCACAGATACGCAGTATTTT,CASSWGVTDTQYF
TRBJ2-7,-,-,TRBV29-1,TGCAGCGTGGGGGGATTGGACCCTTCCTACGAGCAGTACTTC,CSVGGLDPSYEQYF